Presented here are 10 T cell receptor beta chains from one specimen sequenced in a study of T cell clonotyping in hematopoietic cell transplantation. Time point: recipient sample about 28 days before transplant, after cytoreduction. Clones were read by immunoSEQ multiplex PCR, and TCRdb kept only the in-frame ones, dropping some. Of roughly 30,000 clones in the sample, about 83% were seen once. The sample in question was peripheral blood mononuclear cells, obtained before stem cell transplant. The receptors originated from a woman aged 30 to 39 with chronic myeloid leukemia. Some clones in this sample may be carry-over from other donors' samples.

The rearrangement joins TRBV21-1 to TRBJ1-6. TRBV21-1 is termed a pseudogene. The CDR3 runs to 17 residues. CDR3 DNA sequence: TGTGCCAGCAACTACGGGGTCCAGAGCTCCTATAATTCACCCCTCCACTTT. This codes for CASNYGVQSSYNSPLHF.

The chain employs TRBV4-1 and TRBJ1-4; D perhaps matches TRBD1 (6 bases). Trimming removed 0 bases at V and 7 bases at J, with 18 bases between. This CDR3 is built from 17 residues. Germline V gives CDR1 MGHRA, CDR2 YSYEKL. The CDR3 protein is CASSQDPAQGFGEKLFF. The CDR3 coding sequence is TGCGCCAGCAGCCAAGATCCAGCTCAGGGGTTTGGTGAAAAACTGTTTTTT.

The chain is built from TRBV7-8 and TRBJ2-4, with 7 bases that match TRBD1. V gave up 3 bases and J gave up 0 bases; unmatched junction bases: 2. Germline V gene sequence: CDR1 SGHVS, CDR2 FQNEAQ. The CDR3 length is 15 residues. CDR3 amino acids: CASSFTGVAKNIQYF. CDR3 coding DNA: TGTGCCAGCAGCTTTACAGGGGTAGCCAAAAACATTCAGTACTTC.

The chain has TRBV14 and TRBJ1-2, with D possibly TRBD1 on 5 matching bases. The CDR3 has 16 amino acids. Trimming shortened V by 4 bases and J by 1 base, and 16 bases separated the two germline ends. Germline CDR1 and CDR2: SGHDN and FVKESK. The CDR3, as DNA: TGTGCCAGCAGCCCTCTCGGAGGGGTAATTAACTATGGCTACACCTTC. As protein: CASSPLGGVINYGYTF.

This rearrangement joins TRBV2 to TRBJ2-7; D is uncertain. Germline assignment: CDR1 SNHLY and CDR2 FYNNEI. This CDR3 spans 13 amino acids. The V and J ends lost 5 bases and 7 bases respectively, with 15 bases between them. The CDR3 DNA reads as TGTGCCAGCAGTTCAGGTGGGGTTCGAGAGCAGTACTTC. Translating gives CASSSGGVREQYF. Full variable domain (outside the CDR3, taken from reference TRBV2 and TRBJ2-7): EPEVTQTPSHQVTQMGQEVILRCVPISNHLYFYWYRQILGQKVEFLVSFYNNEISEKSEIFDDQFSVERPDGSNFTLKIRSTKLEDSAMYFCASSSGGVREQYFGPGTRLTVT.

This clone has a single count. The chain has TRBV4-3 and TRBJ2-6; 12 bases agree with TRBD1. V dropped 1 base and J dropped 2; count of bases not matched to a gene: 9. Germline-derived CDR1 and CDR2 are LGHNA and YSLEER. The CDR3 spans 20 residues. CDR3 DNA: TGCGCCAGCAGCCAAGGTTGGGGGACAGGGGGCGTAGCTGGGGCCAACGTCCTGACTTTC. Protein sequence: CASSQGWGTGGVAGANVLTF.

This chain joins TRBV5-1 and TRBJ2-3; either TRBD1 or TRBD2 may supply D (5 bases each). Germline CDR1 is SGHRS and CDR2 is YFSETQ. CDR3 length equals 18 residues. The V and J ends lost 1 base and 4 bases respectively, with 22 bases between them. The CDR3 sequence is CASSLSGLPGQGADTQYF. The CDR3 DNA reads as TGCGCCAGCAGCTTGTCGGGGCTCCCGGGCCAGGGAGCAGATACGCAGTATTTT.

The rearrangement joins TRBV9 to TRBJ2-7; 12 bases are a match to TRBD2. Looked up from germline, CDR1 is SGDLS and CDR2 is YYNGEE. The CDR3 is made up of 15 amino acids. Germline trimming cut 2 bases from V and 2 bases from J; bases unmatched to any gene: 2. The CDR3 sequence: CASSVGLAGTYEQYF. The CDR3 nucleotides are TGTGCCAGCAGCGTCGGACTAGCGGGGACCTACGAGCAGTACTTC.

This clone has a single count. This chain joins TRBV11-2 and TRBJ2-7; weak D call: TRBD1 (6 bases). With 4 bases removed from V and 2 bases from J, the gap between germline ends came to 12 bases. CDR1 and CDR2 (germline): SGHAT, FQNNGV. The CDR3 has 14 residues. CDR3 coding DNA: TGTGCCAGCAGCTGGGGACACAAACCCTACGAGCAGTACTTC. Encoded protein: CASSWGHKPYEQYF.

V is TRBV6-5 and J is TRBJ1-2; D gene uncertain. CDR1 is MNHEY, CDR2 SVGAGI, per germline. This CDR3 contains 13 residues. Between the trimmed V and J ends, which lost 8 bases and 4 bases, there was a span of 14 bases. The CDR3 nucleotides are TGTGCCAGCGGATCACAGCAAATCTATGGCTACACCTTC. Protein sequence: CASGSQQIYGYTF.